This TCR beta chain was captured in a study of blood T cell repertoires in COVID-19. Background on the study: PBMCs, B-cell-depleted T cells, or T cells were the source of the cDNA or gDNA that made up the material.

CDR3 length: 13 amino acids. The germline gives CDR1 MNHEY, CDR2 SMNVEV (reference sequence). The germline V and J ends were trimmed by 3 bases and 7 bases, with 13 bases remaining between them. The method was immunoSEQ multiplex PCR; TCRdb's version includes in-frame clones alone and lacks a portion of them. The sample carries roughly 400,000 clones, 85% to 90% recorded once. The V call is TRBV27, the J call TRBJ2-7, with a tentative D call TRBD2 (5 bases). This receptor was identified in a woman in her 30s who had recovered from COVID-19. The material sequenced was PBMCs or T cells enriched from blood (not recorded which). CDR3 nucleotides: TGTGCCAGCAGTTTGGTTCTAGCTCGAGAGCAGTACTTC. It specifies CASSLVLAREQYF.